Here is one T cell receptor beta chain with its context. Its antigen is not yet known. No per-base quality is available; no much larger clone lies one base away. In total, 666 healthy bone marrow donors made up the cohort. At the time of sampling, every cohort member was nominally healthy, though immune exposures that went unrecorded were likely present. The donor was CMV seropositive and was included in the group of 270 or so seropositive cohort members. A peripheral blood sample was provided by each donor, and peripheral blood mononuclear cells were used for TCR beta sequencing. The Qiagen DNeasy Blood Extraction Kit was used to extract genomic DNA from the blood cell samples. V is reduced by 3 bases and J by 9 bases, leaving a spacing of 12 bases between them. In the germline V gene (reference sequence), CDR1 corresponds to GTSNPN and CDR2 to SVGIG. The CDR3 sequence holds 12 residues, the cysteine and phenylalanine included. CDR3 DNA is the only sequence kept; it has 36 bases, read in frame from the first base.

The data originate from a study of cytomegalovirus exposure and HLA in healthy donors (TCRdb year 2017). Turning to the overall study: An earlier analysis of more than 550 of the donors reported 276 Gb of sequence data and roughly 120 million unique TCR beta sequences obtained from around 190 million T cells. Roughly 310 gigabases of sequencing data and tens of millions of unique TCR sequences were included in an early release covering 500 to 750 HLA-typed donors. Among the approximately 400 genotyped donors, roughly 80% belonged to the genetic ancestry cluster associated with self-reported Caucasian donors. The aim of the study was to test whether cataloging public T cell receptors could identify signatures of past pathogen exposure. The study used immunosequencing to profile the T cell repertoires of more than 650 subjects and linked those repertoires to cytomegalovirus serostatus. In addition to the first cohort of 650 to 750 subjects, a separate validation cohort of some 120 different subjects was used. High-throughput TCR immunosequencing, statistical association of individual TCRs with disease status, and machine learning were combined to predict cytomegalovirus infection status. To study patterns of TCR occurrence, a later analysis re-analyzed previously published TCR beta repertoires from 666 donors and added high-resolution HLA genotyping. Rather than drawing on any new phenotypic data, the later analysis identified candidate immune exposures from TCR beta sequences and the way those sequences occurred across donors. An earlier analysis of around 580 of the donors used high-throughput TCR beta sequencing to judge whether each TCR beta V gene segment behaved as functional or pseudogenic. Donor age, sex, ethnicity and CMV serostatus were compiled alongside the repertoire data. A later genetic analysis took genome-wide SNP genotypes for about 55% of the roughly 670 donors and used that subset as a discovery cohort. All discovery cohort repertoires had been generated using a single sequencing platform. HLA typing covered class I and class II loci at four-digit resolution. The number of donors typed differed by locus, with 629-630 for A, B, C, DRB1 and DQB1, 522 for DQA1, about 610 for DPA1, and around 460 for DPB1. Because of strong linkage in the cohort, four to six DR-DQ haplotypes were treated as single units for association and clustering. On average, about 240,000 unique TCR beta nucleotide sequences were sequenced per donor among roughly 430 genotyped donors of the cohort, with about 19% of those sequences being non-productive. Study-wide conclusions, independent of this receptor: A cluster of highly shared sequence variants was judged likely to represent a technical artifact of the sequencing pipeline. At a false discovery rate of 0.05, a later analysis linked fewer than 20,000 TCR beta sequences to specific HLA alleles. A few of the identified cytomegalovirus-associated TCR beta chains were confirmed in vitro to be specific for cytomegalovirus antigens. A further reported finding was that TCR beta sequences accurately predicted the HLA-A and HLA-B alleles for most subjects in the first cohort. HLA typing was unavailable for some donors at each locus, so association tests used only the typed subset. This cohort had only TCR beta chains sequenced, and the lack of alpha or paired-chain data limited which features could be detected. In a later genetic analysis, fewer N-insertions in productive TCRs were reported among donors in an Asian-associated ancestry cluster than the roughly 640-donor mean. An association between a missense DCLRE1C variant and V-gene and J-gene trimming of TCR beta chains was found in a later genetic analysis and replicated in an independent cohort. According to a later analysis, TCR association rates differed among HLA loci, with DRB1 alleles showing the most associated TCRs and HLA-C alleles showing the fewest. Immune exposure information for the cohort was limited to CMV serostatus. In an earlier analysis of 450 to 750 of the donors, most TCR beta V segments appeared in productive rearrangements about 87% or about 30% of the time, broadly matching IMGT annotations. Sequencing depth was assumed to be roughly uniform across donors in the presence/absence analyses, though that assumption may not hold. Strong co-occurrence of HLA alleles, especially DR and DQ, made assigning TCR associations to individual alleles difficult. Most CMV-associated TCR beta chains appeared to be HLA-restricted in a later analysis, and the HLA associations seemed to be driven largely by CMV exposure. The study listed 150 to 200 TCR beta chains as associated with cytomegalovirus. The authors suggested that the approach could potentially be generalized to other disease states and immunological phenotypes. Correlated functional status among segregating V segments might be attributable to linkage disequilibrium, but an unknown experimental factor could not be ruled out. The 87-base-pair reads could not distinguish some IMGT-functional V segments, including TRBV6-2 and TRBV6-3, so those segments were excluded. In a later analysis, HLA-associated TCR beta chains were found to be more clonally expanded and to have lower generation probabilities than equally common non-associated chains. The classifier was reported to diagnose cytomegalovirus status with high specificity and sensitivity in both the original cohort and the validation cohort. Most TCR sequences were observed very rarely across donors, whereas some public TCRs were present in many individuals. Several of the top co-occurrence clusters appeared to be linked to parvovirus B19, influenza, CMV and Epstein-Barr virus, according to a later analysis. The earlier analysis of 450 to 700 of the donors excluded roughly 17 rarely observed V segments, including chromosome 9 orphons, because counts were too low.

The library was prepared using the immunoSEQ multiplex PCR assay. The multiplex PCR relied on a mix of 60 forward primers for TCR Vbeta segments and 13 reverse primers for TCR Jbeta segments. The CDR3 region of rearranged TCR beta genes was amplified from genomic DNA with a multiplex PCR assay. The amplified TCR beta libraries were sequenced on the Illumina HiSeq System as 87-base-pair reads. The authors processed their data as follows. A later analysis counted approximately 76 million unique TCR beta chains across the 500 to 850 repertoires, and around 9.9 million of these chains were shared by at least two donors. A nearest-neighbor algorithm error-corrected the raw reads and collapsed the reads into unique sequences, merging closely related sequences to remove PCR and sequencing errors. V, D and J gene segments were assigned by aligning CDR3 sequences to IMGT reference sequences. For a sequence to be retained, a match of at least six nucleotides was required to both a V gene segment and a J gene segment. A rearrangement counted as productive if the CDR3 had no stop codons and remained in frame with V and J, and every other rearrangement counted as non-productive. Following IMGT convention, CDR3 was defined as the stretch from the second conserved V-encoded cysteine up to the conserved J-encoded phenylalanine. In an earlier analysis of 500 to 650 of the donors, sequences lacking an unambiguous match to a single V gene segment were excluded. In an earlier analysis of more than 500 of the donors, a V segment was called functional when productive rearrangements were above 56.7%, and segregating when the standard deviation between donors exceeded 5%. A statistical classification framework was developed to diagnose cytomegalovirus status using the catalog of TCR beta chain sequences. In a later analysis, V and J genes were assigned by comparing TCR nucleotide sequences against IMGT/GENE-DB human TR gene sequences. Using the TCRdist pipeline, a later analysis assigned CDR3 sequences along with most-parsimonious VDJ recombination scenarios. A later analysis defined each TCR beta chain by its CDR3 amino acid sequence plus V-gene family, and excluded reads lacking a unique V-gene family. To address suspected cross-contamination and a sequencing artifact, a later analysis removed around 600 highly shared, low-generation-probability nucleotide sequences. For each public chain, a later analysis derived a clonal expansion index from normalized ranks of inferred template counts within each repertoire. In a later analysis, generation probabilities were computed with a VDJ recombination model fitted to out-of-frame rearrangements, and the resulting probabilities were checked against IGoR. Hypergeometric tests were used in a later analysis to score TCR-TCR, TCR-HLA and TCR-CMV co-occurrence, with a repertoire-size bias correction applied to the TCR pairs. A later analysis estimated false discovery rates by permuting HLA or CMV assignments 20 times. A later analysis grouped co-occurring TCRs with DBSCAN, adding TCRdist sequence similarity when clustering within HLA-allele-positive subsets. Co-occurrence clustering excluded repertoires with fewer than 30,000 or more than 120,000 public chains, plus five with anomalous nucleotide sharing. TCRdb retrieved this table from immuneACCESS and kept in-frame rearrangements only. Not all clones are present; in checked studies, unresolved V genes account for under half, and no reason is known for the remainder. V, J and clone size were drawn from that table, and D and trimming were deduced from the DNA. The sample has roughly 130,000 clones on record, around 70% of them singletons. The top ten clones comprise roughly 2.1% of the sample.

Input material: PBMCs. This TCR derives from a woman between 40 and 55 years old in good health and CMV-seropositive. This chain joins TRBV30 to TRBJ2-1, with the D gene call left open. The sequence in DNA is TGTGCCTGGAGGAGGCGGCTCGGTGAGCAGTTCTTC. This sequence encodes CAWRRRLGEQFF.